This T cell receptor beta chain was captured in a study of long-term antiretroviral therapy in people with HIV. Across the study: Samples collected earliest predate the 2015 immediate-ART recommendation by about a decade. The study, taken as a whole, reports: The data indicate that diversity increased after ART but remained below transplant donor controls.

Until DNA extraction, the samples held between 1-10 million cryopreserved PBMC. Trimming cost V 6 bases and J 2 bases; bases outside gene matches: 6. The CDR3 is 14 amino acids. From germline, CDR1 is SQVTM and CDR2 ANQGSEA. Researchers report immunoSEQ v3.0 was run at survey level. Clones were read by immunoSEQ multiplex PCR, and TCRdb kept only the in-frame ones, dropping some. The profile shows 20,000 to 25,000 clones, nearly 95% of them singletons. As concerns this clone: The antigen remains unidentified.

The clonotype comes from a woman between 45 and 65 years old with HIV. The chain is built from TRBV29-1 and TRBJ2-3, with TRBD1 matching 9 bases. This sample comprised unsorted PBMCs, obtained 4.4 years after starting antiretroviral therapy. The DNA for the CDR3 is TGCAGCGTCGCCCGGGACAGGGACACAGATACGCAGTATTTT. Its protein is CSVARDRDTDTQYF.